The clone carrying this T cell receptor beta chain showed up just once. Its antigen is not identified. This entry is derived from a study of breast tumors, draining lymph nodes, adjacent tissues. The study, taken as a whole, reports: Data only fit, rather than demonstrated, lymph node origin of most tumor T cells. Compared with basal-like, luminal-like tumors shared significantly more repertoire with nontumor tissue.

The lymph nodes were axillary draining lymph nodes from breast cancer patients. The germline CDR1 and CDR2 sequences are DFQATT and SNEGSKA (reference sequence). This CDR3 comprises 15 residues. V gave up 6 bases and J gave up 8 bases; unmatched junction bases: 17. TCRdb ran MiXCR on the multiplex PCR reads and lists one entry per CDR3 protein. Of more than 200,000 distinct CDR3 sequences in the sample, about 30% were seen once. The V call is TRBV20-1, the J call TRBJ1-2, with 8 bases that match TRBD1. This TCR derives from a female donor with breast cancer. Some clones in this sample may be carry-over from other donors' samples. The sample was axillary lymph node tissue. The CDR3 region is CSASSSGTGGWGYTF. DNA for the CDR3: TGCAGTGCCAGCAGCTCGGGGACAGGCGGTTGGGGCTACACCTTC.